The present entry profiles one T cell receptor beta chain with its context. This sample was included in a study of blood T cell repertoires in COVID-19. CDR3 length: 14 residues. V gave up 4 bases and J gave up 0 bases, with 8 bases separating them. Germline V gene lookup returns CDR1 LGHDT and CDR2 YNNKEL (reference sequence). TCRdb's copy holds only in-frame clones and misses some; the assay was immunoSEQ multiplex PCR. This table holds about 250,000 clones, around four fifths found once. The sequencing sample was made of peripheral blood. This receptor was obtained from a man older than 75 with acute or convalescent COVID-19. The rearrangement joins TRBV3-1 (or the pseudogene TRBV3-2) to TRBJ2-3, with D perhaps TRBD2 (5 bases). The DNA for the CDR3 is TGTGCCAGCAGCCCTCGGGGAAGCACAGATACGCAGTATTTT. This encodes CASSPRGSTDTQYF.